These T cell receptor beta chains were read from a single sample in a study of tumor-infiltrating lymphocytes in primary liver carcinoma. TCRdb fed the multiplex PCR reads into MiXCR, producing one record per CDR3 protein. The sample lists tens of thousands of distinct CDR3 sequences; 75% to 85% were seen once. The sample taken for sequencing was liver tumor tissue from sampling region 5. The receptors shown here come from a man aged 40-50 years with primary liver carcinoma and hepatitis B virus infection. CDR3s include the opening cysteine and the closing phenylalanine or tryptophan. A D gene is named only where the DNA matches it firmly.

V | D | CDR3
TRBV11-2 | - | CASSPSCLAGYEQYF
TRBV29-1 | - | CSIVQGNGYTF
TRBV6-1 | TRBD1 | CVSSGPGGQTGGDQPQHF
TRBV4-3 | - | CTSNQDRETPYEHYF
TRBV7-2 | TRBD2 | CASSLAGTSGTDTQYF
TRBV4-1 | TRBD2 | CASSQPGLAGGPEGTDTRYF
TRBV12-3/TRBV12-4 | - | CASGRTSVAPRETQYF
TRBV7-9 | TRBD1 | CVSSLEGGGYKQYF
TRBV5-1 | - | CASSPRAGSTDTQYF
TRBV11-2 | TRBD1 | CASSFSGDRAHGYAF
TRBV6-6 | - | CASSYSYSGYGYTF
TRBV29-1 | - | CSGLTQGMGTQYF
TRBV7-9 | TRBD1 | CANSVDRVPAKNIQYF
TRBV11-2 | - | CANSVPLYGYTF
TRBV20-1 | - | CSARRDPKNQPQHF
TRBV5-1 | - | CASSFDNDPGGGYGQYF
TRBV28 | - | CASRKGEVNQPQHF
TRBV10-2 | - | CASTLGTYTHLETQYF
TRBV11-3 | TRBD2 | CASSAGTRVINEQLF
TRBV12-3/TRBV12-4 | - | CASSQGSHEQVF
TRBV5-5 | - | CASSPEHGSYNEQFF
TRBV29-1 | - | CSAGRETTTDTEYF
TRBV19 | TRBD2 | CASSTVFGAGVYNEQFF
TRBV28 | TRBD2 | CASSRKRLAGHLQETQHF
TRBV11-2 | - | CANSSYSGANIGELFF
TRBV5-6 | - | CASKVRGVYSNQPQHF
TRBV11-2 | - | CASSASVTYKHYF
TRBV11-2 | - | CASSVLQGRLDTQYF
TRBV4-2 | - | CDSSQRIQETLYF
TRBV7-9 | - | CASSSETSGNTIYF
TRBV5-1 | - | CASSSASGGAYEQYF
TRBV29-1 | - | CSVEGTHKESQYF
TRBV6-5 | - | CASHRGVYGNQPQHF
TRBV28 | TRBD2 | CASSLFGTSMGDTQYF
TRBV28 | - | CASSDLISYPF
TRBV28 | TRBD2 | CASSFGASGIYEQYF
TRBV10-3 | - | CANRDGKNEQFF
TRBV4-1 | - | CASSQIRTEPREQYF
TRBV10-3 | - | CAICENEGDQPQHF
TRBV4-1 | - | CASNHPRTDTQHF
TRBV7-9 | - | CASNREGNTQYF
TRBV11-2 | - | CASMSHSSGSGYEQYF
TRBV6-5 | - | CARNPGGSVTDTQYF
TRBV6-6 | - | CASSHDTYGSYDQYF